A single sample gave rise to the 8 T cell receptor beta chains below, sequenced in a study of blood T cells in healthy people across ages. A sample-barcoded 5' primer and a J-beta primer mix were used in a second PCR of about 7 to 11 cycles. MiXCR, run by TCRdb on the 5' RACE reads, gives a single entry per CDR3 protein. The table shows hundreds of thousands of distinct CDR3 sequences, with 35% to 45% occurring only once. The sequenced sample was blood. The receptors derive from a woman aged 55-75 years in good health.

J is TRBJ2-7 and V is TRBV20-1; D gene unclear. The V gene's germline CDR1 is DFQATT and CDR2 SNEGSKA (reference sequence). This CDR3 region has 15 residues. The ends were cut back, 3 bases at V and 7 bases at J, with 22 bases in the middle. This CDR3 reads CSARDGRSLYNEQYF. The CDR3 DNA is TGCAGTGCTAGGGACGGAAGATCCCTCTACAATGAGCAGTACTTC.

The chain combines TRBV20-1 with TRBJ2-1; no clear D gene. The CDR3 is 13 residues long. V was trimmed by 3 bases and J by 9 bases, leaving 15 bases between them. Germline-derived CDR1 and CDR2 are DFQATT and SNEGSKA (reference sequence). The CDR3 is CSARPKTYGEQFF. CDR3 bases: TGCAGTGCTAGGCCTAAAACTTACGGTGAGCAGTTCTTC.

This clonotype has just a few counts. The chain has TRBV6-2 or TRBV6-3 and TRBJ2-5; 10 bases map to TRBD1. V lost 8 bases to trimming and J lost 4 bases; unmatched junction nucleotides: 7. Germline CDR1 and CDR2: MNHEY and SVGEGT. CDR3 length: 14 amino acids. CDR3 residues: CASGAGTGVETQYF. CDR3 bases: TGTGCCAGCGGCGCCGGGACAGGGGTAGAGACCCAGTACTTC.

This clonotype was recorded at least ten times. V is TRBV5-1 and J is TRBJ2-1; 9 bases match TRBD1. The length of the CDR3 is 14 residues. Germline-derived CDR1 and CDR2 are SGHRS and YFSETQ. J gave up 4 bases and V 3 bases, and 2 bases lay outside the gene matches. The CDR3 nucleotides read TGCGCCAGCAGCTCGGGACAGGGTTACAATGAGCAGTTCTTC. Its protein is CASSSGQGYNEQFF.

The chain employs TRBV5-8 and TRBJ1-2; no definite D call. V was pared by 0 bases and J by 2 bases, with 8 bases between. The germline V gene has CDR1 SGHTS and CDR2 YDEGEE. This CDR3 is built from 14 residues. This CDR3 reads CASSLGRSNYGYTF. CDR3 nucleotides: TGTGCCAGCAGCTTGGGCAGATCGAACTATGGCTACACCTTC.

The chain links TRBV18 to TRBJ2-1, with D possibly TRBD2 on 5 matching bases. The CDR3 runs 13 residues. The V end lost 3 bases, the J end lost 7 bases, and 10 bases lay between the germline ends. The germline CDR1 and CDR2 sequences are KGHSH and LQKENI. The CDR3 reads CASSPGLMNEQFF. In DNA form, the CDR3 reads TGTGCCAGCTCACCCGGACTTATGAATGAGCAGTTCTTC.

This clonotype showed up just a few times. V gene TRBV6-1 combines with J gene TRBJ1-6; the D is unclear. V gave up 6 bases and J gave up 1 base, with 16 bases separating them. The CDR3 has 17 amino acids. Per the germline V gene, CDR1 is MNHNS and CDR2 is SASEGT. The CDR3 sequence: CASRLVGGGSYNSPLHF. The CDR3 DNA reads TGTGCCAGCAGACTAGTCGGTGGAGGATCCTATAATTCACCCCTCCACTTT.

In this sample, this clonotype turned up a few times. This rearrangement joins TRBV20-1 to TRBJ1-4; TRBD1 matches at 10 bases. CDR1 DFQATT and CDR2 SNEGSKA come from the germline V gene (reference sequence). This CDR3 has 19 amino acids. The V segment lost 2 bases and the J segment 0 bases; nucleotides outside the gene matches: 12. CDR3 in DNA: TGCAGTGCTAGACCGTCCGGGACAGGGGCTTCTCCAACTAATGAAAAACTGTTTTTT. Its translation: CSARPSGTGASPTNEKLFF.